This TCR beta chain was identified during a study of blood T cells in healthy people across ages. This CDR3 comprises 14 residues. Germline V gene sequence: CDR1 MNHNY, CDR2 SVGAGI (reference sequence). The V and J ends lost 4 bases and 4 bases respectively, with 14 bases between them. Ten or more counts support this clonotype. Combining a sample-barcoded 5' primer with a J-beta primer mix, a second PCR ran for roughly 6 to 11 cycles. TCRdb re-called the 5' RACE reads through MiXCR, storing one row per CDR3 protein. This table has 600,000 or so distinct CDR3 sequences, about 28% appearing once. The sequencing sample was made of blood. The sequence was collected from a woman of 80 years or more in good health. The chain couples TRBV6-6 to TRBJ2-7; D may match TRBD1 or TRBD2 (6 bases each). CDR3 protein: CASSSVGGKYEQYF. CDR3 in DNA: TGTGCCAGCAGTTCGGTGGGGGGCAAGTACGAGCAGTACTTC.